The 26 T cell receptor beta chains below come from one sample, sequenced in a study of blood T cell repertoires in COVID-19. Assay: immunoSEQ multiplex PCR; the TCRdb copy retains only in-frame clones and omits some. The data show approximately 150,000 clones, approximately 90% seen once. What was sequenced was peripheral blood. Every receptor here comes from a human donor in a cohort sampled during active COVID-19.

The chain carries TRBV7-8 and TRBJ2-5; tentative D call: TRBD2 (6 bases). The CDR3 covers 14 residues. Trimming removed 3 bases from V and 2 bases from J, with 10 bases in between. Germline CDR1 reads SGHVS; CDR2 reads FQNEAQ. The CDR3 DNA reads TGTGCCAGCAGCTTTAGGAGGGTGCAAGAGACCCAGTACTTC. Encoded protein: CASSFRRVQETQYF.

This clone was seen a handful of times. This chain connects TRBV5-5 to TRBJ1-1; TRBD1 matches at 7 bases. CDR1 is SGHKS and CDR2 is YYEKEE in the germline V gene (reference sequence). The J segment lost 3 bases and the V segment lost 3 bases, leaving 5 bases of the junction unmatched. There are 14 residues in the CDR3. CDR3 residues: CASSSYDRDTEAFF. The CDR3 coding sequence is TGTGCCAGCAGCTCCTACGACAGGGACACTGAAGCTTTCTTT.

The chain combines TRBV5-5 with TRBJ2-7, with D possibly matching TRBD1 (6 bases). This CDR3 comprises 13 residues. Germline assignment: CDR1 SGHKS and CDR2 YYEKEE (reference sequence). Deletions cut 4 bases from V and 5 bases from J, with 13 bases between. The CDR3 sequence is CASSIGQRNEQYF. The CDR3 DNA reads as TGTGCCAGCAGCATAGGACAGCGCAACGAGCAGTACTTC. Full variable domain (outside the CDR3, taken from reference TRBV5-5 and TRBJ2-7): DAGVTQSPTHLIKTRGQQVTLRCSPISGHKSVSWYQQVLGQGPQFIFQYYEKEERGRGNFPDRFSARQFPNYSSELNVNALLLGDSALYLCASSIGQRNEQYFGPGTRLTVT.

The chain joins TRBV29-1 to TRBJ2-2; weak D call: TRBD1 (5 bases). This CDR3 comprises 13 residues. V lost 3 bases to trimming and J lost 0 bases, with 5 bases between them. CDR1 is SQVTM, CDR2 ANQGSEA, per germline. The CDR3 loop reads CSVEGPNTGELFF. The CDR3 DNA follows: TGCAGCGTTGAGGGGCCGAACACCGGGGAGCTGTTTTTT.

The chain is built from TRBV6-2 or TRBV6-3 and TRBJ1-5; no clear D. This CDR3 region has 12 residues. Looked up from germline, CDR1 is MNHEY and CDR2 is SVGEGT. The V gene lost 4 bases and the J gene lost 2 bases, with 3 bases spanning the gap. CDR3 in amino acids: CASSFGNQPQHF. CDR3 sequence (DNA): TGTGCCAGCAGTTTCGGCAATCAGCCCCAGCATTTT.

The chain recombines TRBV4-1 with TRBJ2-4, with D perhaps TRBD2 (6 bases). The CDR3 loop spans 16 amino acids. CDR1 and CDR2 (germline): MGHRA, YSYEKL. V lost 0 bases, J lost 1 base, and 10 bases lay in between. CDR3 sequence reads: CASSQDSGGAKNIQYF. The CDR3 DNA follows: TGCGCCAGCAGCCAAGATAGCGGCGGGGCCAAAAACATTCAGTACTTC.

The CDR3 nucleotides are TGTGCCAGCAGCTTAGCCCAGATCTCCACAGATACGCAGTATTTT. This sequence encodes CASSLAQISTDTQYF. J is TRBJ2-3 and V is TRBV7-2; D call uncertain. Germline CDR1 SGHTA, CDR2 FQGNSA. Trimming cost V 0 bases and J 2 bases, with 9 bases left between them. The CDR3 contains 15 residues. Full variable domain (rest looked up from reference TRBV7-2 and TRBJ2-3): GAGVSQSPSNKVTEKGKDVELRCDPISGHTALYWYRQSLGQGLEFLIYFQGNSAPDKSGLPSDRFSAERTGGSVSTLTIQRTQQEDSAVYLCASSLAQISTDTQYFGPGTRLTVL.

CDR3 nucleotide sequence: TGTGCCAGCAGCTTTCGAGACATCGGGGGCAATGAGCAGTTCTTC. The encoded protein is CASSFRDIGGNEQFF. The chain has TRBV13 and TRBJ2-1; D possibly corresponds to TRBD2 (6 bases). CDR3 length equals 15 residues. The V end lost 3 bases, the J end lost 6 bases, and 15 bases lay between the germline ends. The germline CDR1 and CDR2 sequences are PRHDT and FYEKMQ (reference sequence).

The chain has TRBV27 and TRBJ2-5; D might be TRBD2 (6 bases). CDR1 and CDR2 (germline): MNHEY, SMNVEV (reference sequence). Trimming stripped 7 bases from V and 4 bases from J, with 13 bases between. The CDR3 loop spans 13 amino acids. Written as DNA, the CDR3 is TGTGCCAGCACCCCCGGGAGAGGAGAGACCCAGTACTTC. It translates to CASTPGRGETQYF.

V and J are TRBV6-2 or TRBV6-3 and TRBJ2-5, with 12 bases lining up with TRBD2. Germline trimming cut 0 bases from V and 6 bases from J; bases unmatched to any gene: 5. This CDR3 is 16 amino acids long. CDR1 is MNHEY, CDR2 SVGEGT, per germline. This CDR3 reads CASSYSKTSGGKTQYF. DNA for the CDR3: TGTGCCAGCAGTTACTCGAAAACTAGCGGGGGGAAGACCCAGTACTTC.

The rearrangement joins TRBV11-3 to TRBJ2-1; 8 bases agree with TRBD2. CDR1 is SGHNT, CDR2 YENEEA, per germline. V lost 5 bases, J lost 5 bases, and 8 bases stayed unmatched. The CDR3 contains 15 residues. This CDR3 reads CASSIERGKNNEQFF. The CDR3 nucleotides are TGTGCCAGCAGCATTGAGCGGGGGAAGAACAATGAGCAGTTCTTC.

The chain combines TRBV5-1 with TRBJ1-3; D is possibly TRBD1 (6 bases). Trimming took 3 bases from V and 0 from J, leaving 16 bases between them. Germline V lookup: CDR1 SGHRS, CDR2 YFSETQ. The CDR3 totals 17 residues. The CDR3 DNA reads as TGCGCCAGCAGCTCGGACGGACAGCTCATCTCTGGAAACACCATATATTTT. The encoded protein is CASSSDGQLISGNTIYF.

In this sample, this clone turned up once. The V call is TRBV7-2, the J call TRBJ2-5; 11 nucleotides match TRBD2. The CDR3 spans 15 residues. The V segment lost 4 bases and the J segment 7 bases; nucleotides outside the gene matches: 8. The germline V gene has CDR1 SGHTA and CDR2 FQGNSA. CDR3 in DNA: TGTGCCAGCAGCTCGGCTAGCGGGGGGAAAAGGACCCAGTACTTC. Its protein product is CASSSASGGKRTQYF. Based on the CDR3 plus reference TRBV7-2 and TRBJ2-5, the full variable domain is GAGVSQSPSNKVTEKGKDVELRCDPISGHTALYWYRQSLGQGLEFLIYFQGNSAPDKSGLPSDRFSAERTGGSVSTLTIQRTQQEDSAVYLCASSSASGGKRTQYFGPGTRLLVL.

J is TRBJ1-1 and V is TRBV3-1 (or the pseudogene TRBV3-2); TRBD1 might be the D (6 bases). The germline V and J ends were trimmed by 7 bases and 11 bases, with 14 bases remaining between them. CDR3 size: 11 residues. The germline V gene has CDR1 LGHDT and CDR2 YNNKEL (reference sequence). The CDR3 region is CASIRRGRAFF. CDR3 coding DNA: TGTGCCAGCATCCGGCGGGGGCGGGCTTTCTTT.

The CDR3 DNA reads as TGTGCCAGCAGCTTGGCCCGGGGGTTCGAGCAGTACTTC. Translating it yields CASSLARGFEQYF. The chain employs TRBV5-6 and TRBJ2-7; maybe TRBD2 (6 bases). The CDR3 is 13 residues long. The V end was cut by 0 bases, the J end by 6 bases, with 10 bases between. Germline CDR1 SGHDT, CDR2 YYEEEE.

J is TRBJ1-1 and V is TRBV19; a weak D match, TRBD1 (6 bases). With 5 bases removed from V and 5 bases from J, the gap between germline ends came to 15 bases. Germline lookup yields CDR1 LNHDA and CDR2 SQIVND (reference sequence). The CDR3 has 14 amino acids. In nucleotides, the CDR3 is TGTGCCAGTAGTCAAGTACAGGGTCGAACTGAAGCTTTCTTT. Protein: CASSQVQGRTEAFF.

The V call is TRBV5-5, the J call TRBJ2-7; TRBD1 is a possible D gene (5 bases). This CDR3 comprises 14 residues. CDR1 and CDR2 (germline): SGHKS, YYEKEE (reference sequence). Trimming cost V 4 bases and J 2 bases, with 13 bases left between them. CDR3 region: CASSLQTETYEQYF. The CDR3 bases are TGTGCCAGCAGCCTCCAGACAGAGACCTACGAGCAGTACTTC.

J is TRBJ2-3 and V is TRBV7-9; tentatively, D is TRBD1 (6 bases). V lost 4 bases to trimming and J lost 3 bases, with 14 bases between them. CDR1 is SEHNR, CDR2 FQNEAQ, per germline (reference sequence). The CDR3 covers 15 residues. CDR3 DNA: TGTGCCAGCAGCTCCACAGGGCCTGGGACAGATACGCAGTATTTT. It encodes CASSSTGPGTDTQYF.

The J gene is TRBJ2-1, the V gene TRBV4-1; 7 positions agree with TRBD2. J gave up 11 bases and V 0 bases, and 10 bases lay outside the gene matches. The germline V gene encodes CDR1 MGHRA and CDR2 YSYEKL. This CDR3 contains 15 residues. CDR3 sequence reads: CASSQEKTAGIKQFF. The CDR3 DNA reads TGCGCCAGCAGCCAAGAAAAGACAGCGGGGATCAAGCAGTTCTTC.

The chain carries TRBV5-6 and TRBJ1-1; D gene uncertain. V was pared by 2 bases and J by 2 bases, with 7 bases between. Germline CDR1 reads SGHDT; CDR2 reads YYEEEE. The CDR3 runs 13 residues. Here the CDR3 DNA reads TGTGCCAGCAGCTTCCCCAGAAACACTGAAGCTTTCTTT. This encodes CASSFPRNTEAFF. Supplemented by reference TRBV5-6 and TRBJ1-1, the full variable domain reads DAGVTQSPTHLIKTRGQQVTLRCSPKSGHDTVSWYQQALGQGPQFIFQYYEEEERQRGNFPDRFSGHQFPNYSSELNVNALLLGDSALYLCASSFPRNTEAFFGQGTRLTVV.

The chain is built from TRBV29-1 and TRBJ2-2, with D perhaps matching TRBD2 (5 bases). Germline loops: CDR1 SQVTM, CDR2 ANQGSEA. Trimming cost V 3 bases and J 4 bases, with 6 bases left between them. The CDR3 is 12 residues long. The CDR3 DNA sequence: TGCAGCGTTGACCTAGCCACCGGGGAGCTGTTTTTT. Translated: CSVDLATGELFF.

The chain employs TRBV5-4 and TRBJ1-2, with a possible D match to TRBD1 (6 bases). V dropped 0 bases and J dropped 4 bases, with 13 bases sitting between them. CDR3 length equals 15 residues. The germline V gene encodes CDR1 SGHNT and CDR2 YYREEE (reference sequence). In DNA form, the CDR3 reads TGTGCCAGCAGCTTGGTGGGGGGGCGCCTCTATGGCTACACCTTC. Its translation: CASSLVGGRLYGYTF.

The rearrangement links TRBV24-1 to TRBJ2-5; 9 bases are a match to TRBD2. Per germline, CDR1 KGHDR and CDR2 SFDVKD. With 3 bases clipped from V and 5 bases from J, the junction kept 9 bases outside the gene matches. The CDR3 is made up of 16 amino acids. This CDR3 is CATSDQPGLAAETQYF. The CDR3 DNA is TGTGCCACCAGTGATCAACCGGGACTAGCAGCGGAGACCCAGTACTTC.

This chain links TRBV19 with TRBJ1-2; 7 nucleotides line up with TRBD1. The length of the CDR3 is 14 residues. V was clipped by 6 bases and J by 2 bases; unmatched bases: 6. Germline CDR1 and CDR2: LNHDA and SQIVND (reference sequence). The CDR3 DNA sequence: TGTGCCAGTAGCAGCTTGGACAGGAACTATGGCTACACCTTC. This encodes CASSSLDRNYGYTF.

The chain recombines TRBV19 with TRBJ2-5, with D perhaps matching TRBD1 (6 bases). The V end was cut by 5 bases, the J end by 7 bases, with 17 bases between. This CDR3 comprises 14 residues. The germline V gene encodes CDR1 LNHDA and CDR2 SQIVND (reference sequence). Here the CDR3 reads CASSGSGTMGTQYF. In DNA, the CDR3 is TGTGCCAGTAGTGGGTCCGGGACAATGGGGACCCAGTACTTC.

The chain joins TRBV7-8 to TRBJ1-6, with a possible D match to TRBD1 (5 bases). CDR1 SGHVS and CDR2 FQNEAQ come from the germline V gene. Deletions cut 5 bases from V and 4 bases from J, with 9 bases between. This CDR3 comprises 14 residues. The CDR3 region is CASSRDFYNSPLHF. Here the CDR3 DNA reads TGTGCCAGCAGCCGGGACTTTTATAATTCACCCCTCCACTTT.